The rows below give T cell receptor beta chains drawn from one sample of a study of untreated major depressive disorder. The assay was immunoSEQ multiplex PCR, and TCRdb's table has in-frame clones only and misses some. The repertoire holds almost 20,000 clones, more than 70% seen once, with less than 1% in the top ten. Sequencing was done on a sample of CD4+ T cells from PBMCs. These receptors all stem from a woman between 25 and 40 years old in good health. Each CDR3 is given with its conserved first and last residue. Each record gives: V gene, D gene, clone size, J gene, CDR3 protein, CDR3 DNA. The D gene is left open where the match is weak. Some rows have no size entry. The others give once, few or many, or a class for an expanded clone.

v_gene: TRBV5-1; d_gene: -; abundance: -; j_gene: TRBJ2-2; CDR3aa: CASSLGEQGSRELFF; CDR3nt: TGCGCCAGCAGCTTGGGGGAGCAGGGGTCGAGGGAGCTGTTTTTT
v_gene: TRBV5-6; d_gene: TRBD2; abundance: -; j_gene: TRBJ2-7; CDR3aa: CASSLLTSGYTNYEQYF; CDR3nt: TGTGCCAGCAGCTTATTGACTAGCGGTTACACAAACTACGAGCAGTACTTC
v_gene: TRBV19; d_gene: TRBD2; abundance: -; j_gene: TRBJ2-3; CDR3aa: CASRLSGSGDTQYF; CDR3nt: TGTGCCAGTAGGCTTAGCGGGAGTGGTGATACGCAGTATTTT
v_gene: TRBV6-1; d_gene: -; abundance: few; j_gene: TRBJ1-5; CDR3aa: CASSEGGYQPQHF; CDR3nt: TGTGCCAGCAGTGAAGGTGGCTATCAGCCCCAGCATTTT
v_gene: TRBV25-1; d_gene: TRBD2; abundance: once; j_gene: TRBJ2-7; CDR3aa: CASSETSREGEQYF; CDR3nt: TGTGCCAGCAGTGAAACGTCGCGGGAGGGCGAGCAGTACTTC
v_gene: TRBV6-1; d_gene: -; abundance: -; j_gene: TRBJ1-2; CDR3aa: CASSEVQAYGYTF; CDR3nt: TGTGCCAGCAGTGAAGTACAGGCCTATGGCTACACCTTC
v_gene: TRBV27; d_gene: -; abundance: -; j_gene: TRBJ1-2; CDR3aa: CASSVLTGLSGYTF; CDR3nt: TGTGCCAGCAGTGTGCTGACAGGACTTAGTGGCTACACCTTC
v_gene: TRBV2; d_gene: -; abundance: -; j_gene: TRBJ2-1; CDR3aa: CASMAGPYNEQFF; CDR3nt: TGTGCCAGCATGGCAGGGCCTTACAATGAGCAGTTCTTC
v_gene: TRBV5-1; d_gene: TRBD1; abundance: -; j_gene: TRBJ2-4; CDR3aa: CASSSGTGRDIQYF; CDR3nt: TGCGCCAGCAGCTCCGGGACAGGGAGAGACATTCAGTACTTC
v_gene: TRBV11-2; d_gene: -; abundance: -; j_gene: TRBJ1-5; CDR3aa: CASSLDSGFNQPQHF; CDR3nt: TGTGCCAGCAGCTTAGATTCAGGGTTCAATCAGCCCCAGCATTTT
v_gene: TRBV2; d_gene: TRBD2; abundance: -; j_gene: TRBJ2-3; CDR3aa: CASSKGLAGTDTQYF; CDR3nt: TGTGCCAGCAGCAAAGGTCTAGCGGGAACAGATACGCAGTATTTT
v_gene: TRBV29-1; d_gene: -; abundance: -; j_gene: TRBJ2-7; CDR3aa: CSATVRSGVVYSYEQYF; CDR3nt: TGCAGCGCCACCGTCCGATCAGGGGTAGTCTACTCCTACGAGCAGTACTTC
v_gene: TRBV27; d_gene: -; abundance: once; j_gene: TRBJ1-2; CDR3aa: CASSPTPTWDGIRGYTF; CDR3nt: TGTGCCAGCAGTCCGACCCCTACTTGGGACGGGATCCGAGGCTACACCTTC
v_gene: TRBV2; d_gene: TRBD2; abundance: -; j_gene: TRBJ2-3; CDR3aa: CASSGGLAGTSTDTQYF; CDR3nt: TGTGCCAGCAGTGGAGGACTAGCGGGAACTAGCACAGATACGCAGTATTTT
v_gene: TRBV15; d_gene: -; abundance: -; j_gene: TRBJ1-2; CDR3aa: CATSVRSTGYGYTF; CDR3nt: TGTGCCACCAGCGTACGGTCGACGGGGTATGGCTACACCTTC
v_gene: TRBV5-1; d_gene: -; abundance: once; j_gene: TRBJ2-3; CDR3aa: CASSLQEGSTDTQYF; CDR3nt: TGCGCCAGCAGCTTGCAGGAGGGTAGCACAGATACGCAGTATTTT
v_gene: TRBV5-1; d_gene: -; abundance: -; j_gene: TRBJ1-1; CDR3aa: CASSLGREGTEAFF; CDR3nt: TGCGCCAGCAGCCTAGGACGCGAGGGCACTGAAGCTTTCTTT
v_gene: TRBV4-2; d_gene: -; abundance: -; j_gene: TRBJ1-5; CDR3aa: CASSQASDSYQPQHF; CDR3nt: TGTGCCAGCAGCCAAGCGTCGGACAGCTATCAGCCCCAGCATTTT
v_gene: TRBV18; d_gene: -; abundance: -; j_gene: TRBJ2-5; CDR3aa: CASSPPLQETQYF; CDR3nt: TGTGCCAGCTCACCGCCTCTGCAAGAGACCCAGTACTTC
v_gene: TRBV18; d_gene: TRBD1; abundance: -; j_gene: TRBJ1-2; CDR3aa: CASSPTDRGYGYTF; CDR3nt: TGTGCCAGCTCACCGACGGACAGGGGCTATGGCTACACCTTC
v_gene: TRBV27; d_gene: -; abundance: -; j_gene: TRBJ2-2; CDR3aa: CASSLRPLTNPGELFF; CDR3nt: TGTGCCAGCAGTTTAAGGCCCCTCACTAACCCCGGGGAGCTGTTTTTT
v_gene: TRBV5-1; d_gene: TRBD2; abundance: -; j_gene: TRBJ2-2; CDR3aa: CASSTTSGRNGELFF; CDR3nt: TGCGCCAGCAGCACGACTAGCGGGAGAAACGGGGAGCTGTTTTTT
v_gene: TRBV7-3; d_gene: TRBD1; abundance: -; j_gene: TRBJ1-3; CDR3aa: CASSLTQGAGNTIYF; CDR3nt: TGTGCCAGCAGCTTAACTCAGGGGGCTGGAAACACCATATATTTT
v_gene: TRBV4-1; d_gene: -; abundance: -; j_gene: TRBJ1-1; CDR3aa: CASSQDAASRRTEAFF; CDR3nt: TGCGCCAGCAGCCAAGATGCGGCCAGTAGACGGACTGAAGCTTTCTTT
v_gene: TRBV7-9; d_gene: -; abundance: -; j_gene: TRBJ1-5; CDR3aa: CASSLVRDQPQHF; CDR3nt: TGTGCCAGCAGCTTAGTTCGGGATCAGCCCCAGCATTTT
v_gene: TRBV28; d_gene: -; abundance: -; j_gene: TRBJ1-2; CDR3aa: CASRKDITYGYTF; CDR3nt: TGTGCCAGCAGAAAGGACATTACCTATGGCTACACCTTC
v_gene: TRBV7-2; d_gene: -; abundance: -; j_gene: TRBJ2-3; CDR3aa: CASNKGWTSTDTQYF; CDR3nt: TGTGCCAGCAACAAAGGTTGGACTAGCACAGATACGCAGTATTTT
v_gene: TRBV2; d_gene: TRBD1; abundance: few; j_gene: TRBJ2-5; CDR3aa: CASSPGDRGRETQYF; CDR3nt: TGTGCCAGCAGCCCTGGGGACAGGGGACGAGAGACCCAGTACTTC
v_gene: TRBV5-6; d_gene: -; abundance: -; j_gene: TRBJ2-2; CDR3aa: CASVSQGGTGELFF; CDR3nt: TGTGCCAGCGTCTCACAGGGCGGCACCGGGGAGCTGTTTTTT
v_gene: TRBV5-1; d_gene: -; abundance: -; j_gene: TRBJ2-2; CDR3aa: CASSLGLASGELFF; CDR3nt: TGCGCCAGCAGCTTGGGGCTAGCTTCCGGGGAGCTGTTTTTT
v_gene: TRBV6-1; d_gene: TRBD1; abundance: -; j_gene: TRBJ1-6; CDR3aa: CASSGTGASSSYNSPLHF; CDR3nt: TGTGCCAGCAGTGGGACAGGGGCCTCAAGCTCCTATAATTCACCCCTCCACTTT
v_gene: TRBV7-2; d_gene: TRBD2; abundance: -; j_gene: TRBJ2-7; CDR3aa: CASSSPSGTNSYEQYF; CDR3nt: TGTGCCAGCAGCTCGCCTAGCGGGACGAACTCCTACGAGCAGTACTTC
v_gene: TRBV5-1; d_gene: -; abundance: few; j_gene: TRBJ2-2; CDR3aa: CASSLDSANTGELFF; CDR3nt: TGCGCCAGCAGCTTGGACAGCGCGAACACCGGGGAGCTGTTTTTT
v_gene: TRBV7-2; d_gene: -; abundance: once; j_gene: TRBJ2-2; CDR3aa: CASRDRRDGELFF; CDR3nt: TGTGCCAGCAGGGACAGGCGGGACGGGGAGCTGTTTTTT
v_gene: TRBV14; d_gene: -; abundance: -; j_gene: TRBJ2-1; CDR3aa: CASSPYARGDEQFF; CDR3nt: TGTGCCAGCAGCCCCTACGCCAGGGGGGATGAGCAGTTCTTC
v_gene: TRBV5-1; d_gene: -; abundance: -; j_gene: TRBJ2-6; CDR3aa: CASSLPLERGANVLTF; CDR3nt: TGCGCCAGCAGCTTGCCTCTTGAGAGGGGGGCCAACGTCCTGACTTTC
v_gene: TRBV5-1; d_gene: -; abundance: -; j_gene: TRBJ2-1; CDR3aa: CASSSRGLGEQFF; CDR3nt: TGCGCCAGCAGCTCGCGTGGCTTGGGTGAGCAGTTCTTC
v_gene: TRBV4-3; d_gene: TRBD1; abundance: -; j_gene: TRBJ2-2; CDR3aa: CASSQGQGTGAGELFF; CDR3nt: TGCGCCAGCAGCCAAGGACAGGGGACCGGCGCCGGGGAGCTGTTTTTT
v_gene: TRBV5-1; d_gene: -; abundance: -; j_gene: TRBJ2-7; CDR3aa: CASSLDSYIAYEQYF; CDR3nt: TGCGCCAGCAGCTTAGACAGCTACATTGCCTACGAGCAGTACTTC
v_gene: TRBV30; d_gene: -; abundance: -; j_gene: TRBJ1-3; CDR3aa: CAWSVQRGNTIYF; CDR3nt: TGTGCCTGGAGTGTACAGCGAGGAAACACCATATATTTT
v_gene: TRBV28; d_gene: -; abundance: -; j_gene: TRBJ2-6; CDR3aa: CASTGRDGTGANVLTF; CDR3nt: TGTGCCAGCACAGGCAGGGACGGCACGGGGGCCAACGTCCTGACTTTC
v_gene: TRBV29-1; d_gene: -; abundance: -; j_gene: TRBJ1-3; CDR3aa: CSVQVGNTIYF; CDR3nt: TGCAGCGTTCAAGTTGGAAACACCATATATTTT
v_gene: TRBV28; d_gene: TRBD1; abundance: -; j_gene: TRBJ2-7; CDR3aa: CASSAWDRVYEQYF; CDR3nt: TGTGCCAGCAGTGCCTGGGACAGGGTCTACGAGCAGTACTTC
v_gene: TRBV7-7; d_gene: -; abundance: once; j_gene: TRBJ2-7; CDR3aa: CASSQVRGDEQYF; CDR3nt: TGTGCTAGCAGTCAGGTCAGGGGCGACGAGCAGTACTTC
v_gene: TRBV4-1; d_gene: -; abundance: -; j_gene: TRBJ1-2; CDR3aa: CASSQDRRDYGYTF; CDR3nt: TGCGCCAGCAGCCAAGATCGGAGGGACTATGGCTACACCTTC
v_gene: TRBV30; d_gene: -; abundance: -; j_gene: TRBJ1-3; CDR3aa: CAWSLLWDQGQNTIYF; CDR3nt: TGTGCCTGGAGTCTTCTGTGGGACCAAGGGCAAAACACCATATATTTT
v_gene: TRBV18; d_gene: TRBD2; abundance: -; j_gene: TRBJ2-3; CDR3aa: CASSPGLAGVSTDTQYF; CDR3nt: TGTGCCAGCTCACCAGGTCTAGCGGGAGTAAGCACAGATACGCAGTATTTT
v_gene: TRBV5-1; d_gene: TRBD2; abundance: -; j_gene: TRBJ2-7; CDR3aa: CASSKSGTSGYEQYF; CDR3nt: TGCGCCAGCAGTAAGTCCGGGACTAGCGGCTACGAGCAGTACTTC
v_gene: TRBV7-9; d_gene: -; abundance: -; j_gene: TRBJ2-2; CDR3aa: CASSLGAALNTGELFF; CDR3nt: TGTGCCAGCAGCTTAGGGGCGGCCTTGAACACCGGGGAGCTGTTTTTT
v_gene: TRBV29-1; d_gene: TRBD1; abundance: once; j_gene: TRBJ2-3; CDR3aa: CSVRQGQVGDTQYF; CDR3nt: TGCAGCGTCCGACAGGGTCAGGTCGGAGATACGCAGTATTTT
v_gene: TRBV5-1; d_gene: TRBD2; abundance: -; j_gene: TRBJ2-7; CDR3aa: CASSYQTGTSGITYEQYF; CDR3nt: TGCGCCAGCAGCTACCAGACAGGGACTAGCGGGATTACCTACGAGCAGTACTTC
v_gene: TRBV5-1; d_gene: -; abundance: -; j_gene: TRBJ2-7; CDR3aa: CASSLENGLYEQYF; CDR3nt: TGCGCCAGCAGCTTGGAGAACGGTCTCTACGAGCAGTACTTC
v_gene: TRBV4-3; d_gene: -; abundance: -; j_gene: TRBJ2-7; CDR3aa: CASSQDGGPYEQYF; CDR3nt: TGCGCCAGCAGCCAAGACGGCGGCCCCTACGAGCAGTACTTC
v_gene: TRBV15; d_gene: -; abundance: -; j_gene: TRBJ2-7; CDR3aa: CATSREKGTYEQYF; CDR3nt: TGTGCCACCAGCAGAGAAAAGGGCACCTACGAGCAGTACTTC
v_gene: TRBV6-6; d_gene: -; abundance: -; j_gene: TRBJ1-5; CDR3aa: CASSYSKTGNNQPQHF; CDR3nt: TGTGCCAGCAGTTACTCGAAAACAGGGAACAATCAGCCCCAGCATTTT
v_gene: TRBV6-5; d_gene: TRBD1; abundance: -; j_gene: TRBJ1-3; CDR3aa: CASSYSPTGAGNTIYF; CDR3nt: TGTGCCAGCAGTTACTCCCCGACAGGGGCTGGAAACACCATATATTTT
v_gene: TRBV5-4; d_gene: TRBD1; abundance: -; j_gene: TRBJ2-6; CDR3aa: CASSLGQGYGANVLTF; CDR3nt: TGTGCCAGCAGCTTGGGACAGGGGTACGGGGCCAACGTCCTGACTTTC
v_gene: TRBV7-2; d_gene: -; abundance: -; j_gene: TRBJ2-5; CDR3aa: CASSLDRAMETQYF; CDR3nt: TGTGCCAGCAGCTTAGACAGGGCCATGGAGACCCAGTACTTC
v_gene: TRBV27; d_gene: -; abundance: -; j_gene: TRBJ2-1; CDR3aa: CASSSQRVFVHNEQFF; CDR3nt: TGTGCCAGCAGTTCACAAAGGGTTTTTGTGCACAATGAGCAGTTCTTC